The present entry profiles one TCR beta chain with its context. The sample's time point: pretreatment peripheral blood. Assay: immunoSEQ multiplex PCR; the TCRdb copy retains only in-frame clones and omits some. The sample carries tens of thousands of clones, roughly 88% recorded once. The sample originates from a study of PD-L1 blockade in urothelial cancer. Across the whole study: The patients' atezolizumab therapy, 1,200 mg intravenously every 3 weeks, started at some point between 2013 and 2014. Blood yielded a median of around 150,000 T cells per sample. Male sex and bladder-origin urothelial cancer were recorded for about 85% of the roughly 30 patients.

This TCR was sampled from a man between 70 and 80 years old with urothelial cancer. Sample: PBMCs, taken around atezolizumab (anti-PD-L1) treatment.

The CDR3 protein is CASSLGTANTEAFF. In nucleotides, the CDR3 is TGTGCCAGCAGTCTAGGGACAGCGAACACTGAAGCTTTCTTT. The genes are TRBV27 and TRBJ1-1, with 7 bases that match TRBD1. The CDR3 runs to 14 residues. The germline V gene has CDR1 MNHEY and CDR2 SMNVEV (reference sequence). V was clipped by 5 bases and J by 1 base; unmatched bases: 4.